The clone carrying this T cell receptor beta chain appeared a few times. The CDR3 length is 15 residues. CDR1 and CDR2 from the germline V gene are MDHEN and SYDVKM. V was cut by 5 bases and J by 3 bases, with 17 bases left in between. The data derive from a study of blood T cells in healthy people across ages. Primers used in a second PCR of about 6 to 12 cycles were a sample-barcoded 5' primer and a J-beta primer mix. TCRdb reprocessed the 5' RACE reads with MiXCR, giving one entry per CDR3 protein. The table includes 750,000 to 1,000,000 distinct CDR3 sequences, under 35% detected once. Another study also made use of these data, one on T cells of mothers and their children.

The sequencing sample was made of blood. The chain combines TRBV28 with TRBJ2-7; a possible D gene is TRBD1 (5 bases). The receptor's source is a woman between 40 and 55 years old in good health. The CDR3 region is CASSTPKDRDYEQYF. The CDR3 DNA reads TGTGCCAGCAGTACACCAAAAGACAGAGACTACGAGCAGTACTTC.